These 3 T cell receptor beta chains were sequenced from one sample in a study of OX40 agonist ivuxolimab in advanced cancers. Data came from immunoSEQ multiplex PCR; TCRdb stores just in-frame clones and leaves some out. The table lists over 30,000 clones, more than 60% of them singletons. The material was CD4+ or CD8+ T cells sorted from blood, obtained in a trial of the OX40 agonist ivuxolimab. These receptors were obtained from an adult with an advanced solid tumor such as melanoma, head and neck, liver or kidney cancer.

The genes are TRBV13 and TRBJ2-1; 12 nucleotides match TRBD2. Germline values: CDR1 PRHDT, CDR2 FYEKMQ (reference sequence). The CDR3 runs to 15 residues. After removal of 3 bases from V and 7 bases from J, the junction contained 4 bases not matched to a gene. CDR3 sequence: CASSFGLAGLNEQFF. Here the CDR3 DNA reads TGTGCCAGCAGCTTCGGACTAGCGGGATTGAATGAGCAGTTCTTC.

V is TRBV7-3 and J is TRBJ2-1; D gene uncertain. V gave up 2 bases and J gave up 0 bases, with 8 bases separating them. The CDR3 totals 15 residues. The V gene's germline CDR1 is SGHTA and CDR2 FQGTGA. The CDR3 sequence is CASSLVAYSYNEQFF. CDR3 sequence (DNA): TGTGCCAGCAGCTTAGTGGCGTACTCCTACAATGAGCAGTTCTTC.

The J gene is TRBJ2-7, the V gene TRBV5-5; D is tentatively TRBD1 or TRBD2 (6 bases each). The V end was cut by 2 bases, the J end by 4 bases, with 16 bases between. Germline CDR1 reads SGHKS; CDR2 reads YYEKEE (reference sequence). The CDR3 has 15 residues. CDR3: CASSFPGAGSYEQYF. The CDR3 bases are TGTGCCAGCAGCTTTCCGGGGGCTGGGTCTTACGAGCAGTACTTC.